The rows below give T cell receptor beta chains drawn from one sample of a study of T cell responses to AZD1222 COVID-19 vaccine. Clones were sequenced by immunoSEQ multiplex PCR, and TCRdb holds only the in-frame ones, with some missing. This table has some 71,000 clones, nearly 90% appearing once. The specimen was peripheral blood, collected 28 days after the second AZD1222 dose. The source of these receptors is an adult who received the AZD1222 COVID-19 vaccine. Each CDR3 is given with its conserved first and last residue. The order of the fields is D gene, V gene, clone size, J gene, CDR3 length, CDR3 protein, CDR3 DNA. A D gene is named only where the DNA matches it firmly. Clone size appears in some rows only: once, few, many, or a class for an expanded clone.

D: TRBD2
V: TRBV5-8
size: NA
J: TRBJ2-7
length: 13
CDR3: CASRRAGAHEQYF
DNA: TGTGCCAGCAGGAGAGCGGGAGCCCACGAGCAGTACTTC

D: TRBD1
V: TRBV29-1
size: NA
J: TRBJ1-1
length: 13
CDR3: CSAGQGENTEAFF
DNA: TGCAGCGCAGGACAGGGGGAAAACACTGAAGCTTTCTTT

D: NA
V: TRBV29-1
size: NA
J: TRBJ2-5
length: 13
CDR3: CSVEGESAETQYF
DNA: TGCAGCGTTGAGGGGGAGAGTGCAGAGACCCAGTACTTC

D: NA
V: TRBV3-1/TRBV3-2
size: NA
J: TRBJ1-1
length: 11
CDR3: CASSQRTEAFF
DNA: TGTGCCAGCAGCCAACGGACTGAAGCTTTCTTT

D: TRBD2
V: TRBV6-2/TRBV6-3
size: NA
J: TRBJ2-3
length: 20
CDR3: CASSHRVGLAGRPRTDTQYF
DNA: TGTGCCAGCAGCCACCGGGTCGGGCTAGCGGGGCGACCGCGAACAGATACGCAGTATTTT

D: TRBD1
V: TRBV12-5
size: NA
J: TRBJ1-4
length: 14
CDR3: CASGLPGTEEKLFF
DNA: TGTGCTAGTGGTTTGCCAGGGACAGAGGAAAAACTGTTTTTT

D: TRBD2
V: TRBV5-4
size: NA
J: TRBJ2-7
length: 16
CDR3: CASSPGTSGRTYEQYF
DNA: TGTGCCAGCAGCCCAGGGACTAGCGGGAGGACCTACGAGCAGTACTTC

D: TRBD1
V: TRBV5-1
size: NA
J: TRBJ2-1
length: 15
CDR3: CASSLPGQLHNEQFF
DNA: TGCGCCAGCAGCTTGCCGGGACAGCTTCACAATGAGCAGTTCTTC

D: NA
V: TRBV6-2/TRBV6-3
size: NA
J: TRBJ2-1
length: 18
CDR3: CASRPTGLPAGDYNEQFF
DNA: TGTGCCAGCCGCCCGACAGGGCTCCCCGCGGGGGACTACAATGAGCAGTTCTTC

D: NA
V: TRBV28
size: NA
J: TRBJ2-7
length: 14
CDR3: CASSFALGDYEQYF
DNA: TGTGCCAGCAGCTTCGCCTTGGGGGACTACGAGCAGTACTTC

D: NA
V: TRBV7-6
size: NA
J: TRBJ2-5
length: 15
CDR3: CASSQGGGSGGTQYF
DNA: TGTGCCAGCAGCCAGGGTGGGGGCAGCGGAGGGACCCAGTACTTC

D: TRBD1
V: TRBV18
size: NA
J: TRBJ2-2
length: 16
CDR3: CASSLTGAMNTGELFF
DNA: TGTGCCAGCTCATTAACAGGGGCGATGAACACCGGGGAGCTGTTTTTT

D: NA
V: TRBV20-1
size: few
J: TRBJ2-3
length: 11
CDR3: CSARRQDTQYF
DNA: TGCAGTGCTAGACGCCAGGATACGCAGTATTTT

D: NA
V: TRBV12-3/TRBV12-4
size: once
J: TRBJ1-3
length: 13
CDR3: CASGRRSGNTIYF
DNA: TGTGCCAGCGGCCGCAGGAGTGGAAACACCATATATTTT

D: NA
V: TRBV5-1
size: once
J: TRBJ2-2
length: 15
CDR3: CASSLRQGNTGELFF
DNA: TGCGCCAGCAGCTTGAGGCAGGGAAACACCGGGGAGCTGTTTTTT

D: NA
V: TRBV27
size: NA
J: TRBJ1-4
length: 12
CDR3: CASSSTNEKLFF
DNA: TGTGCCAGCAGCTCGACTAATGAAAAACTGTTTTTT

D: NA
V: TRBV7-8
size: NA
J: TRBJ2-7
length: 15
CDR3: CASSLEVGLRYEQYF
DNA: TGTGCCAGCAGCTTAGAGGTAGGACTACGGTACGAGCAGTACTTC

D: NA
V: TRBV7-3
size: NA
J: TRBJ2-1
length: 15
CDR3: CASSLAGDRYNEQFF
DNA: TGTGCCAGCAGCTTGGCCGGGGACCGTTACAATGAGCAGTTCTTC

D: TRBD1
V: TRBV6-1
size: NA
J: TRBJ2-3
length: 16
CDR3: CASSEPGQGGKDTQYF
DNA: TGTGCCAGCAGTGAACCTGGACAGGGAGGCAAAGATACGCAGTATTTT

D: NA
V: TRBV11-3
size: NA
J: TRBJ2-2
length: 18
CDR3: CASSPGVLADPSFGELFF
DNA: TGTGCCAGCAGCCCGGGCGTCCTGGCCGACCCCTCTTTCGGGGAGCTGTTTTTT

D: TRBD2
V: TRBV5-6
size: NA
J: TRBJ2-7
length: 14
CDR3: CASSWDTGRYEQYF
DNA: TGTGCCAGCAGCTGGGATACCGGGAGGTACGAGCAGTACTTC

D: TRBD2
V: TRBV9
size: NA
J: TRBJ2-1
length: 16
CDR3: CASSVGAGASYNEQFF
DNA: TGTGCCAGCAGCGTGGGCGCGGGAGCCTCCTACAATGAGCAGTTCTTC

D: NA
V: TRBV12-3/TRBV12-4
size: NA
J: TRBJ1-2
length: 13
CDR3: CASSDGGGTGYTF
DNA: TGTGCCAGCAGTGACGGGGGAGGAACCGGCTACACCTTC

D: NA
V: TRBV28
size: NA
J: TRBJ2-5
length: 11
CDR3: CASSLSETQYF
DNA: TGTGCCAGCAGTTTATCAGAGACCCAGTACTTC

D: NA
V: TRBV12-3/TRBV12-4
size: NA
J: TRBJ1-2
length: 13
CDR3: CASSLDSAYGYTF
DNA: TGTGCCAGCAGTCTCGACAGCGCGTATGGCTACACCTTC

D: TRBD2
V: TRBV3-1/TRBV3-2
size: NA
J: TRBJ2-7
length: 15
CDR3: CASSPEAGGAYEQYF
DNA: TGTGCCAGCAGCCCGGAAGCGGGAGGAGCCTACGAGCAGTACTTC

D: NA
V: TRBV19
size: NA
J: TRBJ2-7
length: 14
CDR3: CASSIGGITYEQYF
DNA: TGTGCCAGTAGTATTGGAGGGATCACCTACGAGCAGTACTTC

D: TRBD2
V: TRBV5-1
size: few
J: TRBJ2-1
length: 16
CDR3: CASSVAGGVGMHEQFF
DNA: TGCGCCAGCAGCGTAGCGGGAGGGGTCGGTATGCATGAGCAGTTCTTC

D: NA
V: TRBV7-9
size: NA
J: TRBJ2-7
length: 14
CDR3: CASGRGENRYEQYF
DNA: TGTGCCAGCGGGAGGGGGGAAAACCGCTACGAGCAGTACTTC

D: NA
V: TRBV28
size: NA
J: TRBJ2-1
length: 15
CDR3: CASSSTRGILNEQFF
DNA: TGTGCCAGCAGCTCGACTAGAGGAATCCTCAATGAGCAGTTCTTC

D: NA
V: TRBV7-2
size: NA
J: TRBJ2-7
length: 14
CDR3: CASSSGTGYYEQYF
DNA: TGTGCCAGCAGCTCCGGGACTGGATACTACGAGCAGTACTTC

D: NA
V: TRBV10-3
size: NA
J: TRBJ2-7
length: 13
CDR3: CAISEGGTYEQYF
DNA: TGTGCCATCAGTGAAGGAGGGACCTACGAGCAGTACTTC

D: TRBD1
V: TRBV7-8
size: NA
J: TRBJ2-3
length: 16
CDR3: CASSSHRDRGTDTQYF
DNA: TGTGCCAGCAGCTCACACCGGGACAGAGGCACAGATACGCAGTATTTT

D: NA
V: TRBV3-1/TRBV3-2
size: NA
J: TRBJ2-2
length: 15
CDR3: CASSPRGQNTGELFF
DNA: TGTGCCAGCAGCCCCCGGGGCCAGAACACCGGGGAGCTGTTTTTT

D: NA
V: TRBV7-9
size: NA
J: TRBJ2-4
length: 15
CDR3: CASSQDQGAKNIQYF
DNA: TGTGCCAGCAGCCAAGACCAGGGGGCCAAAAACATTCAGTACTTC

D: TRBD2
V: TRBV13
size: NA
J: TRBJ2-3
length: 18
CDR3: CASSLGRVAGGSTDTQYF
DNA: TGTGCCAGCAGCTTAGGCCGGGTAGCGGGAGGGAGCACAGATACGCAGTATTTT

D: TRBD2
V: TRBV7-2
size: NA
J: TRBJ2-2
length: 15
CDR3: CASSFTSGGTGELFF
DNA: TGTGCCAGCAGCTTTACTAGCGGGGGCACCGGGGAGCTGTTTTTT

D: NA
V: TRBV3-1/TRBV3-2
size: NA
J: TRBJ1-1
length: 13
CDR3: CASSQSDRAEAFF
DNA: TGTGCCAGCAGCCAATCAGATCGGGCTGAAGCTTTCTTT

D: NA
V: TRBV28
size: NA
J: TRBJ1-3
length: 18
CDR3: CASTRKGTNSATRHTIYF
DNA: TGTGCCAGCACTCGGAAGGGAACAAACTCGGCCACGCGACACACCATATATTTT

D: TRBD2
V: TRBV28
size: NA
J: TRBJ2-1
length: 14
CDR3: CATLGLAGRNEQFF
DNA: TGTGCCACCCTCGGACTAGCTGGGCGCAATGAGCAGTTCTTC

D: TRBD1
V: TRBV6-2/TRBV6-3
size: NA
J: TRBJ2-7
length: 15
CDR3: CASSYSRTGNYEQYF
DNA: TGTGCCAGCAGTTACTCCCGGACAGGGAACTACGAGCAGTACTTC

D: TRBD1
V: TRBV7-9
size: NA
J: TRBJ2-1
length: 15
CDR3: CASSRRDREYNEQFF
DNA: TGTGCCAGCAGCCGTCGGGACAGGGAGTACAATGAGCAGTTCTTC

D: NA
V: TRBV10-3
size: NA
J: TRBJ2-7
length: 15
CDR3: CAISESPGNGYEQYF
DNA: TGTGCCATCAGTGAGTCCCCGGGAAACGGGTACGAGCAGTACTTC

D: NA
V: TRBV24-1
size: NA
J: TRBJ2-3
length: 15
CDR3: CATSDSGPYTDTQYF
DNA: TGTGCCACCAGTGACAGTGGACCATACACAGATACGCAGTATTTT

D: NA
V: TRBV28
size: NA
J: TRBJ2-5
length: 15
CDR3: CASRTPGEIQETQYF
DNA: TGTGCCAGCAGGACCCCCGGAGAGATACAAGAGACCCAGTACTTC